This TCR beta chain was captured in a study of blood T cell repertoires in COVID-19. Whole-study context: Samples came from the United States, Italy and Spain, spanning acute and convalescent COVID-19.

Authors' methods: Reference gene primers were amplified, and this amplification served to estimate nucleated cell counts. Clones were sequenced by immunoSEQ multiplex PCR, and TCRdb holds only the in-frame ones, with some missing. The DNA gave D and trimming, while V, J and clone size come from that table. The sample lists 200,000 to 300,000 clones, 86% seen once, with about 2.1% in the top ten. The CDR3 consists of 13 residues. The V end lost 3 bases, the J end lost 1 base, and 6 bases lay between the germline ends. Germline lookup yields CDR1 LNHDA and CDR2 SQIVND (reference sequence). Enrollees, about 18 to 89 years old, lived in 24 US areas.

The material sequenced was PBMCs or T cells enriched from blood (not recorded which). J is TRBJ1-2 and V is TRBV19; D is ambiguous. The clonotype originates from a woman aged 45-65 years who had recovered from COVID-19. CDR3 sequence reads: CASSIEVNYGYTF. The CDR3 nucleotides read TGTGCCAGTAGTATTGAGGTTAACTATGGCTACACCTTC.